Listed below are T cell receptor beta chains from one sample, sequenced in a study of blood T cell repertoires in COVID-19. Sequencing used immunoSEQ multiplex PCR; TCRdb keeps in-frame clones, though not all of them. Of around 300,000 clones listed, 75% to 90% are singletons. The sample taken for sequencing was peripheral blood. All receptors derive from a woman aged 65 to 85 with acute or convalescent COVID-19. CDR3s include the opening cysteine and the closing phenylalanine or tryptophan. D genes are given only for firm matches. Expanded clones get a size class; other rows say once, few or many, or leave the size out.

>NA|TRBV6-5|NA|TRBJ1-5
TGTGCCAGCAAATGGGCCCGGGCGGCGGGTCAGCCCCAGCATTTT
CASKWARAAGQPQHF
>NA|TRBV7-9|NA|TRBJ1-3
TGTGCCAGTACAGATTCTGGAAACACCATATATTTT
CASTDSGNTIYF
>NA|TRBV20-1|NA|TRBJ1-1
TGCAGTGCTAGAAGAGACTATGAAGCTTTCTTT
CSARRDYEAFF
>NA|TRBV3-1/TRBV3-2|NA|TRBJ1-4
TGTGCCAGCAGCCAAAGCCGGGATGAAAAACTGTTTTTT
CASSQSRDEKLFF
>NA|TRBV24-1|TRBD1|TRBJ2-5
TGTGCCGTCAAACCTGGACAGGGGGACGAGACCCAGTACTTC
CAVKPGQGDETQYF
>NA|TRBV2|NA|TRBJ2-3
TGTGCCAGCAATAGGGGGTACGGGACAGATACGCAGTATTTT
CASNRGYGTDTQYF
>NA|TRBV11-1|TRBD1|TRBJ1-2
TGTGCCAGCAGCTTAACGGGACAGGGTCTAGGTGGCTACACCTTC
CASSLTGQGLGGYTF
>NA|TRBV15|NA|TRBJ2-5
TGTGCCACCAGCAGAGGGGTGGCGGGCCAAGAGACCCAGTACTTC
CATSRGVAGQETQYF
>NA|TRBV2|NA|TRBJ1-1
TGTGCCAGCAGTGGAGGGCGCACTGAAGCTTTCTTT
CASSGGRTEAFF
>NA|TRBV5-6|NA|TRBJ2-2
TGTGCCAGCAGGCGGGCAGGTAACACCGGGGAGCTGTTTTTT
CASRRAGNTGELFF
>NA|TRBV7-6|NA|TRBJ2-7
TGTGCCAGCAGCTTAAGAGTAGGGGGTTACTACGAGCAGTACTTC
CASSLRVGGYYEQYF
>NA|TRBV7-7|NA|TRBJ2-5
TGTGCTAGCAGCTTAGGGTCTAGCCCCCAAGAGACCCAGTACTTC
CASSLGSSPQETQYF
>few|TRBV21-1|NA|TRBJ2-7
TGTGCCAGCAGGAAACTAGCGCAAAGCTCCTACGAGCAGTACTTC
CASRKLAQSSYEQYF
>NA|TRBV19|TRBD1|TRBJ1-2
TGTGCCAGTAGTCCCGAAGAATCCGGGACAGGGCCCTACTATGGCTACACCTTC
CASSPEESGTGPYYGYTF
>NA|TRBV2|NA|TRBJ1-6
TGTGCCAGCAATGTAGGGGTAGGTTCACCCCTCCACTTT
CASNVGVGSPLHF
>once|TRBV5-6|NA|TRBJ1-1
TGTGCCAGCAGCTTCACCCAGGGCGAAGCTTTCTTT
CASSFTQGEAFF
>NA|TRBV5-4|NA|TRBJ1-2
TGTGCCAGCAGCCAGGGTCCTAACTATGGCTACACCTTC
CASSQGPNYGYTF
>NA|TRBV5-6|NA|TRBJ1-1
TGTGCCAGCAGCCTGGTGGGGGCGCGGACTGAAGCTTTCTTT
CASSLVGARTEAFF
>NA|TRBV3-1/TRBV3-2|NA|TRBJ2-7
TGTGCCAGCAGCCAAGACACAGGGCCCTACGAGCAGTACTTC
CASSQDTGPYEQYF
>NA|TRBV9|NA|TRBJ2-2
TGTGCCAGCAGCGTAACGGGAGTTAACACCGGGGAGCTGTTTTTT
CASSVTGVNTGELFF
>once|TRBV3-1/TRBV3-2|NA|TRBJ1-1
TGTGCCAGCAGCCAAGGGCTTCAGAACACTGAAGCTTTCTTT
CASSQGLQNTEAFF
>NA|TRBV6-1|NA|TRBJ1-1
TGTGCCAGCAGTGAATTTTGGGGAGGGGGTGGAGCTTTCTTT
CASSEFWGGGGAFF
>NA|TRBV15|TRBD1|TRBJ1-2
TGTGCCACCAGCAGAGTGCACGGACAGGGATACGGCTACACCTTC
CATSRVHGQGYGYTF
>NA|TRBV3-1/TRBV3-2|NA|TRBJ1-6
TGTGCCAGCAGCCATCACGCCACAGGCAAAAATTCACCCCTCCACTTT
CASSHHATGKNSPLHF
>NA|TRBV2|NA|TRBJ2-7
TGTGCCAGCAGTTACAGGGGGGGAGACGGCTACGAGCAGTACTTC
CASSYRGGDGYEQYF
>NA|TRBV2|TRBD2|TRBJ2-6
TGTGCCAGCAGTGACGGGGGGAGCGGGGCCAACGTCCTGACTTTC
CASSDGGSGANVLTF
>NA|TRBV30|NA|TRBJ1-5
TGTGCCTGGATGGGAGGACTACCGAAGGACCCCAATCAGCCCCAGCATTTT
CAWMGGLPKDPNQPQHF
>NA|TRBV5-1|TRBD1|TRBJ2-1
TGCGCCAGCGTTTCGGGACAGGGATACGAGCAGTTCTTC
CASVSGQGYEQFF
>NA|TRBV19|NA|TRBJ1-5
TGTGCCAGTAGTATAGTACAGGGACCCCAGCATTTT
CASSIVQGPQHF
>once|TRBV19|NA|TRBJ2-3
TGTGCCAGCGGACCGGGGATCACAGATACGCAGTATTTT
CASGPGITDTQYF
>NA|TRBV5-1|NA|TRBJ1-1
TGCGCCACCAGCTGGAATAAGGACTCTGAAGCTTTCTTT
CATSWNKDSEAFF
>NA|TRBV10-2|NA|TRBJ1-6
TGCGCCAGCAACCCCTTAGGGGGGGCGGAGGGATCACCCCTCCACTTT
CASNPLGGAEGSPLHF
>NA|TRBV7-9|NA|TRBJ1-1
TGTGCCAGCAGCTGGGAGCACACTGAAGCTTTCTTT
CASSWEHTEAFF
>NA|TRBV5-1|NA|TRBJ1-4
TGCGCCAGCAAAGGGGATTCCCTTGAAAAACTGTTTTTT
CASKGDSLEKLFF
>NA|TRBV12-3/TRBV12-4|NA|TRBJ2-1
TGTGCCAGCAGTTTAGAGGGGATGAATGAGCAGTTCTTC
CASSLEGMNEQFF
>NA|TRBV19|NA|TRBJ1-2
TGTGCCAGTAACCGGGATTCCAATGGCTACACCTTC
CASNRDSNGYTF
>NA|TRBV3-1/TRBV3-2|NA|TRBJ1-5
TGTGCCAGCAGCCAAGCGGGAGGGAATCAGCCCCAGCATTTT
CASSQAGGNQPQHF
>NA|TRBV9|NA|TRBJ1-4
TGTGCCAGCAGCGTGGGCAGGACAACAACTAATGAAAAACTGTTTTTT
CASSVGRTTTNEKLFF
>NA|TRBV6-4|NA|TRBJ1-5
TGTGCCAGCAGTGCGGAGAACAATCAGCCCCAGCATTTT
CASSAENNQPQHF
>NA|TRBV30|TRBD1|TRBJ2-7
TGTGCCTGGGGGACCGGGACAGCGACGTTTCGCTCCTACGAGCAGTACTTC
CAWGTGTATFRSYEQYF
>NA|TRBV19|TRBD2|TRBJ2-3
TGTGCCAGTAGTGTCGGACTAGCGGGGGAGGCAGGTACGCAGTATTTT
CASSVGLAGEAGTQYF
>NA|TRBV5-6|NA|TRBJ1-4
TGTGCCAGCAGCTTACAGGGTCGGACAAAACTGTTTTTT
CASSLQGRTKLFF
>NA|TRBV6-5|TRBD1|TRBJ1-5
TGTGCCAGCAGAATATCCACAGGGGGCGGCAAGCCCCAGCATTTT
CASRISTGGGKPQHF
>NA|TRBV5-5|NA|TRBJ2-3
TGTGCCAGCAGGTCGGTTATCACAGATACGCAGTATTTT
CASRSVITDTQYF
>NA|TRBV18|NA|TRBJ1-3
TGTGCCAGCTCACGCGGACAGCTTCGAAACACCATATATTTT
CASSRGQLRNTIYF
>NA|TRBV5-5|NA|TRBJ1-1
TGTGCCAGCACCCCTTGGGGGGGGATAAACACTGAAGCTTTCTTT
CASTPWGGINTEAFF
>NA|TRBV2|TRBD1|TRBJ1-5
TGTGCCAGCAGACCTGACAGGGGTAATCAGCCCCAGCATTTT
CASRPDRGNQPQHF
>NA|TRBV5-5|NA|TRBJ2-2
TGTGCCAGCAGCCCCGGACCCCGGGGAGTCACCGGGGAGCTGTTTTTT
CASSPGPRGVTGELFF
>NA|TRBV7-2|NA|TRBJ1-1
TGTGCCAGCAGCCATTCGCGACAGGCTACTGAAGCTTTCTTT
CASSHSRQATEAFF
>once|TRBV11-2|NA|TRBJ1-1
TGTGCCAGCAGCTTTTGGGGCTTGATGAACACTGAAGCTTTCTTT
CASSFWGLMNTEAFF
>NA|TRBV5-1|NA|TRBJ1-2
TGCGCCAGCAGCTTGAACAGAGACGATGGCTACACCTTC
CASSLNRDDGYTF
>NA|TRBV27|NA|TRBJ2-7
TGTGCCAGCAGTAAACAGGGGACTAGCTCCTACGAGCAGTACTTC
CASSKQGTSSYEQYF
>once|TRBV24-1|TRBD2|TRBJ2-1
TGTGCCACCGGGGGACTAGCCGTCAGGGAGCAGTTCTTC
CATGGLAVREQFF
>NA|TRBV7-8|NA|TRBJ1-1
TGTGCCAGCAGCCTAGGCGGCCGTCGGGCTTTCTTT
CASSLGGRRAFF
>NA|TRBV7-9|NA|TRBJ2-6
TGTGCCAGCGGCTTAGGCGGGCGCGCTGGGGCCAACGTCCTGACTTTC
CASGLGGRAGANVLTF
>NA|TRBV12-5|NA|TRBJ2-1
TGTGCTAGTGGGCAGGGATCCTACAATGAGCAGTTCTTC
CASGQGSYNEQFF